This record concerns one TCR beta chain sequence. The data originate from a study of technical replicates of blood from several donors. Profiled with immunoSEQ multiplex PCR; TCRdb holds only in-frame clones, not every one. The profile shows approximately 79,000 clones, roughly 96% of them singletons. The CDR3 sequence is 19 residues long. This rearrangement joins TRBV12-1 to TRBJ1-5; TRBD1 is the table's D call, not checked against the DNA. TRBV12-1 is an annotated pseudogene. Sequenced sample: T cells isolated from PBMCs. The receptor was isolated from a human donor in good health. This CDR3 reads CASSRVRDRAPVGNQPQHF. For the CDR3, the DNA is TGTGCCAGCAGCCGTGTCCGGGACAGGGCTCCCGTGGGCAATCAGCCCCAGCATTTT.